This T cell receptor (beta chain) is drawn from a study of T cell responses to AZD1222 COVID-19 vaccine. General observations from the study: Nearly half of spike-specific TCRs reportedly target variant regions that are unmutated in the B.1.351 and B.1.1.7 variants.

CDR3 length: 13 residues. Trimming cost V 4 bases and J 8 bases, with 14 bases left between them. The germline V gene encodes CDR1 SNHLY and CDR2 FYNNEI. Concerning this clone itself: Its antigen is unknown.

Generated by immunoSEQ multiplex PCR, the TCRdb table keeps only in-frame clones and is missing some. The sample shows fewer than 130,000 clones, 70% to 90% of them seen only once. The chain combines TRBV2 with TRBJ1-2; no clear D. The material sequenced was peripheral blood, taken 28 days after the second AZD1222 dose. This clonotype was obtained from an adult who received the AZD1222 COVID-19 vaccine. CDR3 bases: TGTGCCAGCAGTGTTACGGGGATGGGCGGCTACACCTTC. Its protein product is CASSVTGMGGYTF.